Shown below are 24 T cell receptor beta chains from a single sample sequenced in a study of Graves' ophthalmopathy and Graves' hyperthyroidism. From RNA, the CDR3 regions of TCR beta chains were amplified and sequenced. An initial RT-PCR round employing HTBI primers preceded a second-round multiplex PCR. TCRdb re-derived calls from the multiplex PCR reads in MiXCR, one entry per CDR3 protein. The top ten hold 2.5% to 3.5% of the sample, which has hundreds of thousands of distinct CDR3 sequences, roughly 21% seen once. Sequencing input: peripheral blood. These receptors were taken from a young woman with stable Graves' hyperthyroidism.

The rearrangement uses TRBV5-1 and TRBJ2-5; 8 nucleotides agree with TRBD1. CDR1 is SGHRS and CDR2 is YFSETQ in the germline V gene. With 4 bases clipped from V and 3 bases from J, the junction kept 8 bases outside the gene matches. The CDR3 is 15 residues long. The CDR3 DNA sequence: TGCGCCAGCAGCGCCTCTGGACAGGGCGAAGAGACCCAGTACTTC. Its protein is CASSASGQGEETQYF.

This sequence joins TRBV7-9 and TRBJ2-5; D unclear. V shed 4 bases and J shed 7 bases, with 7 bases lying between them. This CDR3 is built from 11 residues. Germline V gene lookup returns CDR1 SEHNR and CDR2 FQNEAQ (reference sequence). The CDR3 sequence: CASSSDGTQYF. The CDR3 region has the DNA TGTGCCAGCAGCTCTGACGGGACCCAGTACTTC.

This clonotype showed up many times. The chain has TRBV29-1 and TRBJ1-2, with 11 positions matching TRBD1. From germline, CDR1 is SQVTM and CDR2 ANQGSEA. The CDR3 is 12 amino acids. V was pared by 6 bases and J by 10 bases, with 7 bases of the junction left unmatched. CDR3 amino acids: CSVLPDRGLYTF. In DNA form, the CDR3 reads TGCAGCGTCCTACCGGACAGGGGGCTCTACACCTTC.

Ten or more counts support this clonotype. V usage is TRBV4-1 and J usage is TRBJ2-7; D might be TRBD2 (6 bases). Germline CDR1 MGHRA, CDR2 YSYEKL. Trimming shortened V by 1 base and J by 5 bases, and 9 bases separated the two germline ends. The CDR3 contains 13 residues. Here the CDR3 DNA reads TGCGCCAGCAGCCAAGGGGGAGGTCACGAGCAGTACTTC. Translated, it gives CASSQGGGHEQYF.

V gene TRBV30 combines with J gene TRBJ1-1; D unresolved. CDR1 is GTSNPN and CDR2 is SVGIG in the germline V gene (reference sequence). The CDR3 length is 12 residues. Trimming removed 0 bases at V and 5 bases at J, with 7 bases between. DNA of the CDR3: TGTGCCTGGAGTGTCGAAAGTACTGAAGCTTTCTTT. This translates into CAWSVESTEAFF.

This clonotype was observed many times. V gene TRBV28 combines with J gene TRBJ2-5, with TRBD1 matching over 8 bases. Losses at the gene ends were 2 bases for V and 5 bases for J; bases not matched to a gene: 10. There are 16 residues in the CDR3. CDR1 MDHEN and CDR2 SYDVKM come from the germline V gene. CDR3 region: CASSLRRTGREETQYF. Here the CDR3 DNA reads TGTGCCAGCAGTTTACGTAGGACAGGGAGAGAGGAGACCCAGTACTTC.

This clonotype has a count of ten or more. This chain links TRBV20-1 with TRBJ2-5; TRBD2 matches 9 bases. The ends lost 4 bases at V and 1 base at J; junction bases unmatched: 4. Germline V gene data show CDR1 as DFQATT and CDR2 as SNEGSKA (reference sequence). The CDR3 length is 14 residues. In DNA, the CDR3 is TGCAGTGCTAATCCTAGCGGGATCCAAGAGACCCAGTACTTC. Translation gives CSANPSGIQETQYF.

This clonotype occurred many times. This chain joins TRBV19 and TRBJ1-1; possible D gene TRBD1, 6 bases. CDR3 length: 17 residues. Trimming took 3 bases from V and 5 from J, leaving 22 bases between them. Germline assignment: CDR1 LNHDA and CDR2 SQIVND (reference sequence). CDR3 nucleotide sequence: TGTGCCAGTAGTATGACCAGGGGCCCATCTGGGAGGACTGAAGCTTTCTTT. Translation: CASSMTRGPSGRTEAFF.

This clonotype was recorded many times. A much larger clone lies one base from this, so it may be a read error. The rearrangement uses TRBV11-2 and TRBJ2-7; TRBD2 matches at 10 bases. The CDR3 totals 16 residues. The germline V gene encodes CDR1 SGHAT and CDR2 FQNNGV. Here the CDR3 DNA reads TGTGCCAGCAGCTCATCCGGGACTAGCGCGAACTACAAGCAGTACTTC. Its translation is CASSSSGTSANYKQYF.

The rearrangement joins TRBV19 to TRBJ2-5; perhaps TRBD1 as D (5 bases). The CDR3 loop spans 13 amino acids. Germline V gives CDR1 LNHDA, CDR2 SQIVND (reference sequence). V lost 4 bases and J 5 bases, leaving 11 bases between the germline ends. The CDR3 reads CASSKGSWETQYF. CDR3 nucleotide sequence: TGTGCCAGTAGTAAGGGGTCGTGGGAGACCCAGTACTTC. Complete variable domain (other parts from reference TRBV19 and TRBJ2-5): DGGITQSPKYLFRKEGQNVTLSCEQNLNHDAMYWYRQDPGQGLRLIYYSQIVNDFQKGDIAEGYSVSREKKESFPLTVTSAQKNPTAFYLCASSKGSWETQYFGPGTRLLVL.

The chain uses TRBV30 and TRBJ2-7, with D perhaps TRBD1 (8 bases). Germline values: CDR1 GTSNPN, CDR2 SVGIG (reference sequence). The CDR3 runs to 12 residues. V was trimmed by 4 bases and J by 7 bases, leaving 14 bases between them. The CDR3 nucleotides read TGTGCCTGGAATCTACAGGGGGGGGAGCAGTACTTC. Amino acids: CAWNLQGGEQYF. The complete variable domain, with remaining parts taken from reference TRBV30 and TRBJ2-7, reads SQTIHQWPATLVQPVGSPLSLECTVEGTSNPNLYWYRQAAGRGLQLLFYSVGIGQISSEVPQNLSASRPQDRQFILSSKKLLLSDSGFYLCAWNLQGGEQYFGPGTRLTVT.

This clonotype was counted ten times or more. J is TRBJ2-7 and V is TRBV5-1, with 9 positions matching TRBD2. CDR1 is SGHRS, CDR2 YFSETQ, per germline. The CDR3 contains 17 residues. J gave up 0 bases and V 4 bases, and 11 bases lay outside the gene matches. CDR3 protein: CASSLPSAGGYSYEQYF. The CDR3 DNA sequence: TGCGCCAGCAGCCTCCCTTCAGCGGGAGGCTACTCCTACGAGCAGTACTTC.

This clonotype was seen many times. This chain uses TRBV20-1 with TRBJ2-2; 12 nucleotides match TRBD2. The CDR3 runs 18 residues. J was trimmed by 2 bases and V by 0 bases; bases with no gene match: 7. The germline gives CDR1 DFQATT, CDR2 SNEGSKA (reference sequence). Written as DNA, the CDR3 is TGCAGTGCTAGAGATCACTCTAGCGGGAGGGACAACACCGGGGAGCTGTTTTTT. It translates to CSARDHSSGRDNTGELFF.

This clonotype was picked up many times. DNA for the CDR3: TGTGCCAGCAGCCACCGACTAGCGGGAGACACCGGGGAGCTGTTTTTT. Translation gives CASSHRLAGDTGELFF. The chain combines TRBV28 with TRBJ2-2, with 12 nucleotides matching TRBD2. V trimming: 6 bases; J trimming: 3 bases; junction bases outside the gene matches: 5. Germline V gene sequence: CDR1 MDHEN, CDR2 SYDVKM. The CDR3 spans 16 residues.

This clonotype was picked up many times. The rearrangement links TRBV20-1 to TRBJ2-7; 10 nucleotides align to TRBD2. The CDR3 runs 14 residues. Trimming cost V 6 bases and J 6 bases; bases outside gene matches: 11. Germline CDR1 is DFQATT and CDR2 is SNEGSKA (reference sequence). The CDR3 spells CSAPRAGGGGEQYF. In DNA, the CDR3 is TGCAGTGCACCAAGAGCGGGAGGGGGTGGCGAGCAGTACTTC.

In this sample, this clonotype turned up many times. The chain couples TRBV5-5 to TRBJ1-1; D unclear. Looked up from germline, CDR1 is SGHKS and CDR2 is YYEKEE (reference sequence). This CDR3 contains 16 residues. V lost 0 bases and J 0 bases, leaving 12 bases between the germline ends. CDR3 in amino acids: CASSLGPGRLNTEAFF. In DNA form, the CDR3 reads TGTGCCAGCAGCTTGGGGCCAGGCCGTTTGAACACTGAAGCTTTCTTT.

This clonotype has a count of ten or more. The chain carries TRBV7-8 and TRBJ2-5; TRBD2 agrees at 14 bases. V gave up 1 base and J gave up 2 bases; unmatched junction bases: 3. The CDR3 totals 17 residues. The germline V gene has CDR1 SGHVS and CDR2 FQNEAQ. The CDR3 DNA reads as TGTGCCAGCAGCTTAGTCGGGACTAGCGGGGGACAAGAGACCCAGTACTTC. It specifies CASSLVGTSGGQETQYF.

In its sample, this clonotype was seen a few times. One base away lies a much larger clone, so this may be a sequencing read error. The chain couples TRBV2 to TRBJ2-2; D perhaps matches TRBD1 (7 bases). Germline assignment: CDR1 SNHLY and CDR2 FYNNEI. The CDR3 length is 18 residues. V was cut by 8 bases and J by 1 base, with 23 bases left in between. CDR3 sequence (DNA): TGTGCCAGCGTGGCGGCAGGGGGACTTACAATGAACACCGGGGAGCTGTTTTTT. Encoded protein: CASVAAGGLTMNTGELFF.

This clonotype was counted many times. The CDR3 DNA follows: TGTGCCAGCAGTTACGGGCTAGCGGCCTACGAGCAGTACTTC. Protein product: CASSYGLAAYEQYF. This rearrangement joins TRBV6-5 to TRBJ2-7; 7 nucleotides align to TRBD2. Germline assignment: CDR1 MNHEY and CDR2 SVGAGI. Trimming removed 2 bases from V and 2 bases from J; junction bases left unmatched: 3. The CDR3 sequence is 14 residues long.

In its sample, this clonotype was seen a few times. V and J are TRBV7-3 and TRBJ1-1, with D possibly being TRBD1 (6 bases). Germline V CDR1 and CDR2: SGHTA, FQGTGA. There are 14 residues in the CDR3. The V and J ends lost 5 bases and 1 base respectively, with 11 bases between them. CDR3 region: CASSRGVSNTEAFF. In nucleotides, the CDR3 is TGTGCCAGCAGCAGGGGGGTCTCGAACACTGAAGCTTTCTTT. Looking up the rest from reference TRBV7-3 and TRBJ1-1 gives the full variable domain: GAGVSQTPSNKVTEKGKYVELRCDPISGHTALYWYRQSLGQGPEFLIYFQGTGAADDSGLPNDRFFAVRPEGSVSTLKIQRTERGDSAVYLCASSRGVSNTEAFFGQGTRLTVV.

This clonotype occurred many times. The chain employs TRBV19 and TRBJ2-7; 8 nucleotides agree with TRBD2. In germline, CDR1 is LNHDA, CDR2 SQIVND (reference sequence). The V segment lost 7 bases and the J segment 4 bases; nucleotides outside the gene matches: 6. The CDR3 runs 13 residues. CDR3 DNA sequence: TGTGCCAGTAAGGCGGGAGGACCTTACGAGCAGTACTTC. The encoded protein is CASKAGGPYEQYF.

This clonotype was detected ten times or more. The V and J genes are TRBV6-2 or TRBV6-3 and TRBJ1-5; 8 nucleotides agree with TRBD1. V lost 10 bases and J lost 7; bases outside the gene matches: 9. CDR1 and CDR2 (germline): MNHEY, SVGEGT. This CDR3 region has 13 residues. The DNA of the CDR3 is TGTGCCACTGGACAGGGAAAACACCAGCCCCAGCATTTT. This codes for CATGQGKHQPQHF.

This clonotype was detected a few times. The genes are TRBV5-4 and TRBJ2-5; D not certain. This CDR3 spans 14 amino acids. V was pared by 1 base and J by 7 bases, with 14 bases between. Germline assignment: CDR1 SGHNT and CDR2 YYREEE (reference sequence). CDR3 sequence reads: CASSLQPQKRTQYF. In DNA, the CDR3 is TGTGCCAGCAGCTTGCAGCCCCAGAAAAGGACCCAGTACTTC.

This clonotype came up many times. V usage is TRBV30 and J usage is TRBJ2-4, with TRBD1 as a possible D gene (5 bases). This CDR3 contains 14 residues. V was clipped by 0 bases and J by 5 bases, with 11 bases between them. From germline, CDR1 is GTSNPN and CDR2 SVGIG (reference sequence). CDR3 loop: CAWSVPGRQNIQYF. The CDR3 DNA reads TGTGCCTGGAGTGTACCAGGGCGCCAAAACATTCAGTACTTC.